This record covers a single T cell receptor (beta chain). This clonotype was found many times. This clone's antigen is unknown. The input lacks base qualities; no much larger clone sits a single base away. This specimen belongs to a study of identical twins (dated by TCRdb to between 2015 and 2016). In the study overall: To test whether fetal clonotypes persist, this study deep-sequenced TCR alpha and beta repertoires from monozygotic twins, from unrelated adults of various ages, and from cord blood. Replicate twin experiments were performed at different times using different library preparation protocols to rule out contamination.

Library method: 5' RACE. The sequencing machine was an Illumina HiSeq 2000. A universal primer binding site was added through template switching, and the final cDNA carried a unique molecular identifier so that TCR cDNA molecules could be counted accurately. Specific primers in the conserved constant-segment region were used to synthesize first-strand cDNA for TCR alpha and beta chains. To control for contamination, each cDNA library was double barcoded with a SMART-Mk sample barcode plus Illumina barcodes. Two successive PCR steps introduced TruSeq adapter sequences along with Illumina sample barcodes. The TCR alpha and beta cDNA libraries were sequenced on the Illumina HiSeq platform using custom primers. In the original analysis: Unique molecular identifiers were extracted from raw reads with MiGEC, and CDR3 positions were determined with MiXCR. For each individual, recombination models were inferred using an EM algorithm with the repgenHMM and IGoR tools. The analysis of shared clonotypes was done with the tcR package in R, with sharing normalized by the product of cloneset sizes. To study raw recombination without the effects of thymic and clonal selection, out-of-frame nonproductive sequences were analyzed. TCRdb cleaned the public reads at Q25 with fastp, built clones with MiXCR and kept in-frame beta chains. Duplicate CDR3 protein sequences are folded into a single record with the most common DNA and genes. TCRdb's processing, not the authors', yielded these V and J calls. For this sample the table gives 1.5 million to 2 million distinct CDR3 sequences, of which about 31% were detected only once. About 0.27% of the sample is taken by the ten largest.

General findings and caveats noted by the study authors: Excess twin sharing in beta out-of-frame sequences was weaker because fewer shared sequences lowered the signal-to-noise ratio. Out-of-frame TCR alpha sharing in monozygotic twins was systematically underestimated by recombination models, whereas sharing between unrelated individuals was in agreement with the recombination models. Zero-insertion analyses could be partly confounded by invariant T cells such as MAIT and iNKT, although diverse VJ usage argued against such confounding for most clonotypes. Because the same donors could not be followed over many years, the conclusions depended on cross-sectional statistical analysis. Fewer insertions were carried by abundant cord blood beta clonotypes, a similar but weaker trend appeared in young adult naive repertoires, and no such trend appeared in memory repertoires. Compared with coincidental sharing between unrelated individuals, out-of-frame TCR alpha sequences shared between twins showed an excess of sequences with low generation probability.

The CDR3, from cysteine to phenylalanine, totals 13 residues. The DNA shown is the 39-base CDR3, in frame from base 1. At the junction V is shortened by 6 bases and J by 1 base, with 4 bases in between. The germline V gene (reference sequence) provides CDR1 MNHEY and CDR2 SMNVEV. Only healthy Caucasian donors were included. The specimen sequenced was cord blood. Rearrangement joined TRBV27 to TRBJ2-6; the D gene remains uncertain. The receptor was derived from a newborn girl in good health. The CDR3 is CASSRSGANVLTF. In nucleotide form, the sequence is TGTGCCAGCAGCCGATCTGGGGCCAACGTCCTGACTTTC.